The subject of this entry is one T cell receptor beta chain. Its binding antigen is unknown. The input lacks base qualities; no much larger clone sits a single base away. This sample is part of a study of shared clonotypes between healthy human individuals (TCRdb year 2020). The study in broad terms: A few men and two women, aged 18 to 49 years, made up the cohort. To increase sequencing depth and limit assay-specific biases, TCR repertoire library preparation and sequencing were carried out by different laboratories using diverse techniques. Between about 0.85 and 8.9 billion PBMCs per donor were obtained by leukapheresis. For each donor, CD4 naive and CD4 memory were each run on three plates, CD8 naive on two plates, and CD8 memory on one plate. To estimate repertoire size and how much clonotype sharing occurs between individuals, the study deeply sequenced the blood TCR repertoires of roughly 5 healthy adults.

Using the deep immunoSEQ assay, multiplex PCR amplified TCR CDR3 regions from genomic DNA. Genomic DNA extracted from each cell subset was distributed evenly over all wells of several immunoSEQ 96-well plates, and each plate served as one replicate. For sorted subsets, each replicate PCR was loaded with approximately 0.2 ug genomic DNA, equivalent to 30,000 or so T cell genomes. Purified libraries were quantified with a Qubit 3.0 fluorometer, sized on a Bioanalyzer 2100, and re-quantified with the KAPA Library Quantification kit. Each immunoSEQ 96-well plate was sequenced on its own single-read 150-cycle Illumina NextSeq 550 flow cell. As for the authors' bioinformatics: The immunoSEQ output contained only junctional sequences without quality scores, so filtering could not match that applied to full-length reads. To assign V/J genes and CDR3, sequences were annotated against IMGT germline references using PyIR, a Python wrapper for IgBLAST v1.9. Reads were filtered out if the reads had weak V/J assignments (E-value above 1e-6), no CDR3, stop codons, out-of-frame junctions, or ambiguous translated residues. V3J clonotypes were defined as sequences sharing an identical inferred V gene, J gene, and CDR3 amino acid sequence. Percentage overlap between repertoires was calculated by dividing the number of shared unique clonotypes by the size of the smaller repertoire. RTK rarefaction, the Chao1 estimator, and Recon v2.1 estimates of unobserved clonotypes were used to assess repertoire richness. For all TCRbeta clonotypes obtained by the gDNA method from a handful of donors, generation probabilities were computed with OLGA. TCRdb limited this immuneACCESS table to in-frame rearrangements with V and J called. A share of clones is missing; checked studies link under half to unresolved V genes, and the rest is unexplained. The V and J calls and clone size come from that table; D and trimming were worked out from the DNA. This sample lists around 700,000 clones; about 80% were detected once. More than 1.5% of the sample is held by the ten biggest clonotypes.

Overall study outcomes, separate from this receptor: About 5% of naive CD4, 3.5% of naive CD8, 2.3% of memory CD4, and roughly 0.4% of memory CD8 clonotypes were shared across several donors. Only blood was sampled, and tissue TCR repertoires likely differ from those in blood. Higher generation probabilities were observed for clonotypes shared by all four sorted-subset donors than for non-shared clonotypes. The genetic and exposure-history diversity represented was limited by the small number of donors. Pairwise subsampling indicated that sequencing depth was expected to affect the degree of clonotype sharing among donors. Incomplete sequencing was indicated by rarefaction of sorted-subset datasets, despite the large sequencing depth. Larger estimated clonotype richness was generally found for naive subsets than for memory subsets.

The donors were healthy, HIV-negative adults who had no recently reported acute infections or vaccinations. Every donor was a Caucasian adult living in Nashville, Tennessee, USA. CD4+ T cells were enriched by magnetic negative selection; naive cells were then positively selected on CD45RA, and the negative fraction formed the memory subset. Blood was collected by leukapheresis, and PBMCs were isolated by Ficoll-Histopaque density gradient centrifugation and then cryopreserved in liquid nitrogen vapor phase. Analytical flow cytometry was used to check the purity and quantity of each magnetically sorted T cell population. Genomic DNA was isolated from each sorted fraction and quantified by UV absorbance on a Nanodrop 2000c. This sequence originates from a woman under 40 in good health. The material sequenced was memory CD4+ T cells sorted from blood. Interpreted using the paper, the cell subset or site label stands for: CD45RA-negative fraction.

CDR3 loop: CASSIVSVGNQPQHF. The nucleotide sequence is given as TGTGCCAGTAGTATAGTCTCCGTGGGCAATCAGCCCCAGCATTTT. The chain was built from TRBV19 and TRBJ1-5; the D gene remains uncertain. The CDR3 has 15 amino acids, counting the end cysteine and phenylalanine. Only the CDR3 part of the read is kept: 45 bases, read in frame from the first base. V was cut back by 1 base and J by 2 bases, leaving a gap of 9 bases between them. CDR1 is given as LNHDA and CDR2 as SQIVND, both from the germline V gene (reference sequence).